The 29 T cell receptor beta chains given below trace back to one sample, sequenced in a study of OX40 agonist ivuxolimab in advanced cancers. Generated by immunoSEQ multiplex PCR, the TCRdb table keeps only in-frame clones and is missing some. The table has approximately 82,000 clones, 88% seen once; the top ten hold about 0.78%. The specimen comprised CD4+ or CD8+ T cells sorted from blood, sampled in a trial of the OX40 agonist ivuxolimab. These TCRs come from an adult with an advanced solid tumor such as melanoma, head and neck, liver or kidney cancer.

The chain links TRBV28 to TRBJ2-1; tentatively, D is TRBD1 or TRBD2 (6 bases each). The CDR3 runs to 15 residues. The ends were cut back, 6 bases at V and 5 bases at J, with 17 bases in the middle. The germline V gene has CDR1 MDHEN and CDR2 SYDVKM. CDR3 in amino acids: CASSLRGAPDNEQFF. The CDR3 nucleotides read TGTGCCAGCAGCCTAAGGGGGGCACCGGACAATGAGCAGTTCTTC.

This chain uses TRBV7-6 with TRBJ2-5; D is uncertain. Looked up from germline, CDR1 is SGHVS and CDR2 is FNYEAQ. This CDR3 contains 14 residues. V lost 1 base, J lost 6 bases, and 12 bases lay in between. CDR3 bases: TGTGCCAGCAGCTTAGGCGTGGACGTCCAGACCCAGTACTTC. Its protein is CASSLGVDVQTQYF.

The rearrangement links TRBV7-9 to TRBJ2-3, with 7 bases lining up with TRBD2. Germline loops: CDR1 SEHNR, CDR2 FQNEAQ (reference sequence). CDR3 length equals 14 residues. After removal of 4 bases from V and 0 bases from J, the junction contained 1 base not matched to a gene. This CDR3 reads CASSSGLSTDTQYF. In DNA form, the CDR3 reads TGTGCCAGCAGCTCGGGACTAAGCACAGATACGCAGTATTTT.

The chain links TRBV6-1 to TRBJ2-2; the D is unclear. Between the trimmed V and J ends, which lost 1 base and 6 bases, there was a span of 9 bases. In germline, CDR1 is MNHNS, CDR2 SASEGT. The CDR3 is 14 residues long. CDR3 loop: CASSEGSFSGELFF. The CDR3 coding sequence is TGTGCCAGCAGTGAAGGGAGTTTTTCCGGGGAGCTGTTTTTT.

The chain employs TRBV5-6 and TRBJ1-4; unclear D gene. The length of the CDR3 is 16 residues. Trimming stripped 4 bases from V and 6 bases from J, with 19 bases between. Looked up from germline, CDR1 is SGHDT and CDR2 is YYEEEE. DNA for the CDR3: TGTGCCAGCAGCCCGGTGGGCGTTGGGATTGATGAAAAACTGTTTTTT. This encodes CASSPVGVGIDEKLFF.

V usage is TRBV19 and J usage is TRBJ1-3, with D unclear. From germline, CDR1 is LNHDA and CDR2 SQIVND (reference sequence). Trimming left V 3 bases short and J 1 base short, with 7 bases between. This CDR3 comprises 14 residues. The CDR3 protein is CASSMDFSGNTIYF. DNA of the CDR3: TGTGCCAGTAGTATGGATTTTTCTGGAAACACCATATATTTT.

The chain couples TRBV5-1 to TRBJ1-3; 7 nucleotides agree with TRBD1. CDR1 SGHRS and CDR2 YFSETQ come from the germline V gene. After removal of 4 bases from V and 8 bases from J, the junction contained 6 bases not matched to a gene. The CDR3 consists of 13 residues. CDR3 nucleotides: TGCGCCAGCAGCACCGACAGGGCCCACACCATATATTTT. It translates to CASSTDRAHTIYF. The full variable domain, in which reference TRBV5-1 and TRBJ1-3 provide the parts outside the CDR3, is KAGVTQTPRYLIKTRGQQVTLSCSPISGHRSVSWYQQTPGQGLQFLFEYFSETQRNKGNFPGRFSGRQFSNSRSEMNVSTLELGDSALYLCASSTDRAHTIYFGEGSWLTVV.

The genes are TRBV30 and TRBJ1-2, with no clear D. V lost 6 bases to trimming and J lost 7 bases, with 15 bases between them. Looked up from germline, CDR1 is GTSNPN and CDR2 is SVGIG (reference sequence). The CDR3 length is 12 residues. CDR3 sequence reads: CACNPLWGGYTF. DNA of the CDR3: TGTGCCTGTAACCCTCTTTGGGGTGGCTACACCTTC.

J is TRBJ2-7 and V is TRBV25-1; 10 bases map to TRBD1. V was clipped by 6 bases and J by 5 bases; unmatched bases: 4. Germline V gives CDR1 MGHDK, CDR2 SYGVNS. This CDR3 spans 13 amino acids. Here the CDR3 DNA reads TGTGCCAGCAGCGGGACAGGGGTCAACGAGCAGTACTTC. Translation gives CASSGTGVNEQYF.

The chain couples TRBV5-1 to TRBJ2-7; 12 bases line up with TRBD2. This CDR3 spans 16 amino acids. The V and J ends lost 3 bases and 2 bases, in that order; junction bases with no gene match: 6. CDR1 and CDR2 (germline): SGHRS, YFSETQ. For the CDR3, the DNA is TGCGCCAGCAGCTCGCTAGCGGGAGGGTATACCTACGAGCAGTACTTC. The encoded protein is CASSSLAGGYTYEQYF.

The V and J genes are TRBV2 and TRBJ2-2; D gene unclear. Trimming stripped 7 bases from V and 1 base from J, with 4 bases between. Germline V lookup: CDR1 SNHLY, CDR2 FYNNEI. The CDR3 extends over 12 amino acids. The CDR3 here is CASTRNTGELFF. As DNA, the CDR3 is TGTGCCAGCACCCGGAACACCGGGGAGCTGTTTTTT.

This sequence joins TRBV5-4 and TRBJ1-5; D not certain. Germline V lookup: CDR1 SGHNT, CDR2 YYREEE (reference sequence). The CDR3 extends over 12 amino acids. V was pared by 0 bases and J by 9 bases, with 7 bases between. CDR3 sequence: CASSLDRGPQHF. The CDR3 DNA reads as TGTGCCAGCAGCTTGGATCGGGGGCCCCAGCATTTT.

The rearrangement uses TRBV7-3 and TRBJ1-2; the D is unclear. The CDR3 extends over 15 amino acids. Germline loops: CDR1 SGHTA, CDR2 FQGTGA. V lost 5 bases and J lost 1, with 14 bases in between. The CDR3 sequence is CASSPAALGNYGYTF. The CDR3 DNA follows: TGTGCCAGCAGCCCCGCGGCGTTGGGTAACTATGGCTACACCTTC.

The chain has TRBV7-2 and TRBJ2-2; TRBD2 matches at 10 bases. Per the germline V gene, CDR1 is SGHTA and CDR2 is FQGNSA. CDR3 length: 14 residues. V lost 6 bases to trimming and J lost 7 bases; unmatched junction nucleotides: 5. The CDR3 DNA is TGTGCCAGCAGGCCCAGCGGGGGGGTCGGGGAGCTGTTTTTT. Its translation is CASRPSGGVGELFF.

V and J are TRBV5-1 and TRBJ2-5; 7 bases are shared with TRBD2. Germline CDR1 is SGHRS and CDR2 is YFSETQ. The CDR3 loop spans 15 amino acids. Germline trimming cut 2 bases from V and 4 bases from J; bases unmatched to any gene: 8. The CDR3, as DNA: TGCGCCAGCAGCTTAAGTCTGGGGGAGGGAGAGACCCAGTACTTC. Translation: CASSLSLGEGETQYF. Drawing the rest from reference TRBV5-1 and TRBJ2-5, the complete variable domain is KAGVTQTPRYLIKTRGQQVTLSCSPISGHRSVSWYQQTPGQGLQFLFEYFSETQRNKGNFPGRFSGRQFSNSRSEMNVSTLELGDSALYLCASSLSLGEGETQYFGPGTRLLVL.

The CDR3 DNA reads as TGTGCCAGCAGTTTATTGAGACAGGGGGCGGGAACAGATACGCAGTATTTT. The encoded protein is CASSLLRQGAGTDTQYF. This chain links TRBV27 with TRBJ2-3; 10 positions match TRBD1. Trimming at V came to 1 base and at J to 3 bases, leaving 7 bases not matched to a gene. This CDR3 has 17 residues. Per the germline V gene, CDR1 is MNHEY and CDR2 is SMNVEV (reference sequence).

This chain links TRBV7-8 with TRBJ1-2; TRBD1 might be the D (6 bases). Germline V gene lookup returns CDR1 SGHVS and CDR2 FQNEAQ. V was shortened by 0 bases and J by 4 bases, with 18 bases between the two germline ends. The CDR3 has 17 amino acids. The chain's CDR3 is CASSLASGQGLVYGYTF. CDR3 DNA: TGTGCCAGCAGCTTAGCGTCTGGCCAGGGGCTTGTCTATGGCTACACCTTC.

This rearrangement joins TRBV6-5 to TRBJ2-1, with a tentative D call TRBD1 (6 bases). This CDR3 has 12 amino acids. Trimming stripped 7 bases from V and 10 bases from J, with 14 bases between. CDR1 is MNHEY, CDR2 SVGAGI, per germline. The CDR3 coding sequence is TGTGCCAGCAAACACAGGGTCGGCGAGCAGTTCTTC. Amino acid sequence: CASKHRVGEQFF.

This clone showed up just a few times. The rearrangement uses TRBV30 and TRBJ1-5, with TRBD1 as a possible D gene (5 bases). Deletions cut 4 bases from V and 0 bases from J, with 19 bases between. CDR1 is GTSNPN and CDR2 is SVGIG in the germline V gene (reference sequence). The CDR3 sequence is 17 residues long. CDR3 sequence reads: CAWNPNRAGSSNQPQHF. For the CDR3, the DNA is TGTGCCTGGAACCCAAACCGCGCAGGGTCTAGCAATCAGCCCCAGCATTTT.

The chain recombines TRBV5-1 with TRBJ2-6; the match to TRBD2 covers 7 bases. CDR1 is SGHRS, CDR2 YFSETQ, per germline. Trimming removed 0 bases from V and 0 bases from J; junction bases left unmatched: 6. CDR3 size: 18 residues. The CDR3 coding sequence is TGCGCCAGCAGCTTGGATCCAGCGGGAAACTCTGGGGCCAACGTCCTGACTTTC. Protein: CASSLDPAGNSGANVLTF.

This clone was seen repeatedly, ten times or more. The J gene is TRBJ1-2, the V gene TRBV6-5; perhaps TRBD1 as D (5 bases). The CDR3 has 13 amino acids. V lost 3 bases and J 6 bases, leaving 11 bases between the germline ends. Germline CDR1 and CDR2: MNHEY and SVGAGI. The DNA for the CDR3 is TGTGCCAGCAGTTATGTTGGGGCCGATGGCTACACCTTC. Its protein is CASSYVGADGYTF.

This clone was detected only once. The chain combines TRBV2 with TRBJ2-2; 7 bases are shared with TRBD2. The CDR3 runs 15 residues. V trimming: 3 bases; J trimming: 5 bases; junction bases outside the gene matches: 6. Germline assignment: CDR1 SNHLY and CDR2 FYNNEI. The CDR3 sequence is CASSDTASGTGELFF. The CDR3 DNA is TGTGCCAGCAGTGACACGGCTAGCGGAACCGGGGAGCTGTTTTTT. Drawing the rest from reference TRBV2 and TRBJ2-2, the complete variable domain is EPEVTQTPSHQVTQMGQEVILRCVPISNHLYFYWYRQILGQKVEFLVSFYNNEISEKSEIFDDQFSVERPDGSNFTLKIRSTKLEDSAMYFCASSDTASGTGELFFGEGSRLTVL.

The rearrangement links TRBV21-1 to TRBJ1-2; the listed D gene, TRBD1, was not tested against the DNA. TRBV21-1 is a listed pseudogene. The CDR3 is 17 amino acids. This chain's CDR3 is CASSKALSRDFIYGYTF. The CDR3 nucleotides read TGTGCCAGCAGCAAAGCGCTCTCCAGGGATTTTATCTATGGCTACACCTTC.

The sample holds one count of this clone. This chain connects TRBV29-1 to TRBJ1-2; no clear D gene. The V and J ends lost 3 bases and 3 bases respectively, with 5 bases between them. The CDR3 covers 11 residues. CDR1 is SQVTM and CDR2 is ANQGSEA in the germline V gene. The CDR3 sequence is CSVDPDYGYTF. CDR3 sequence (DNA): TGCAGCGTTGATCCAGACTATGGCTACACCTTC.

V is TRBV2 and J is TRBJ2-5; D remains ambiguous. Germline lookup yields CDR1 SNHLY and CDR2 FYNNEI. CDR3 length: 12 residues. Trimming cost V 1 base and J 5 bases, with 5 bases left between them. For the CDR3, the DNA is TGTGCCAGCAGTGAAGGTCGGGAGACCCAGTACTTC. Its protein product is CASSEGRETQYF. Full variable domain (outside the CDR3, taken from reference TRBV2 and TRBJ2-5): EPEVTQTPSHQVTQMGQEVILRCVPISNHLYFYWYRQILGQKVEFLVSFYNNEISEKSEIFDDQFSVERPDGSNFTLKIRSTKLEDSAMYFCASSEGRETQYFGPGTRLLVL.

In this sample, this clone turned up once. The J gene is TRBJ1-3, the V gene TRBV15; no clear D gene. The ends were cut back, 3 bases at V and 3 bases at J, with 6 bases in the middle. Germline values: CDR1 LNHNV, CDR2 YYDKDF (reference sequence). The CDR3 extends over 13 amino acids. The CDR3 DNA sequence: TGTGCCACCAGCAGGGACCGTGGAAACACCATATATTTT. Its translation: CATSRDRGNTIYF.

Only one count was recorded for this clone. The gene calls are TRBV28 and TRBJ2-7, with a tentative D call TRBD1 (5 bases). Between the trimmed V and J ends, which lost 2 bases and 9 bases, there was a span of 14 bases. The CDR3 length is 13 residues. CDR1 is MDHEN and CDR2 is SYDVKM in the germline V gene. The CDR3 DNA sequence: TGTGCCAGCAGTTTACGACACAGGATGTGGCAGTACTTC. This gives the protein CASSLRHRMWQYF.

V is TRBV28 and J is TRBJ2-6; 7 positions match TRBD1. This CDR3 spans 16 amino acids. Germline CDR1 MDHEN, CDR2 SYDVKM. V gave up 7 bases and J gave up 0 bases; unmatched junction bases: 6. The CDR3 nucleotides read TGTGCCAGCAAGGGACAGTGGAGCTCTGGGGCCAACGTCCTGACTTTC. Translated: CASKGQWSSGANVLTF.

The chain employs TRBV30 and TRBJ1-2; D uncertain. Germline V lookup: CDR1 GTSNPN, CDR2 SVGIG (reference sequence). The CDR3 extends over 12 amino acids. The V end was cut by 2 bases, the J end by 1 base, with 5 bases between. The CDR3 region is CAWSTYNYGYTF. DNA of the CDR3: TGTGCCTGGAGTACATATAACTATGGCTACACCTTC.